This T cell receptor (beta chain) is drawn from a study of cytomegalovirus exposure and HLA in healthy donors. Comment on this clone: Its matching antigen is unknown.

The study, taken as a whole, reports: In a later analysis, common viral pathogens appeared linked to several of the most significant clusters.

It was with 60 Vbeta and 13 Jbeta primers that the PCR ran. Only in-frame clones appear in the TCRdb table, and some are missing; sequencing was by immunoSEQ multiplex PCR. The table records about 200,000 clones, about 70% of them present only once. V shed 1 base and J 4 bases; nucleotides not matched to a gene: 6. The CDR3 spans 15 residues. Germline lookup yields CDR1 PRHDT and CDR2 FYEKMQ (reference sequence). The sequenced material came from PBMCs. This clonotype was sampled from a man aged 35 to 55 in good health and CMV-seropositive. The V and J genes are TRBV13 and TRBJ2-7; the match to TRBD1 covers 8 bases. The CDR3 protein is CASSLDGQGVYEQYF. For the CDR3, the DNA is TGTGCCAGCAGCTTAGACGGACAGGGTGTTTACGAGCAGTACTTC.